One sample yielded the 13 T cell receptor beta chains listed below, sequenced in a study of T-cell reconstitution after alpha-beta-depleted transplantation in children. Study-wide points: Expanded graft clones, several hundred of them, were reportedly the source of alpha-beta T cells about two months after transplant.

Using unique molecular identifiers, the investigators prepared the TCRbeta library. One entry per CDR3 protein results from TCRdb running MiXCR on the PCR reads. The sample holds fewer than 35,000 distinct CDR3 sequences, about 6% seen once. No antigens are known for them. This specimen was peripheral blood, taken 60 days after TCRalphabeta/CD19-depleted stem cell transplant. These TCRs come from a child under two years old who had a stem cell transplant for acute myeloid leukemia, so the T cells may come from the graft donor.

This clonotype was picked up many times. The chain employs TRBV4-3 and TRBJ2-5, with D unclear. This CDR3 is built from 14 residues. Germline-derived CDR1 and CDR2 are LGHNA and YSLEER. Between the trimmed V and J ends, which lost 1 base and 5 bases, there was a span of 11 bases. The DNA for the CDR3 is TGCGCCAGCAGCCAAGGAACCCCCCGGGAGACCCAGTACTTC. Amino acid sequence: CASSQGTPRETQYF.

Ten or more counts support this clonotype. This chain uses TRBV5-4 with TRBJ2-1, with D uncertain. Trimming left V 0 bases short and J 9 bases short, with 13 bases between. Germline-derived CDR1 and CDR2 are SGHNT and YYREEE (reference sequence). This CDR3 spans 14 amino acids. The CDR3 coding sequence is TGTGCCAGCAGCTTGGTACGAGCATCCGGTGAGCAGTTCTTC. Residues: CASSLVRASGEQFF.

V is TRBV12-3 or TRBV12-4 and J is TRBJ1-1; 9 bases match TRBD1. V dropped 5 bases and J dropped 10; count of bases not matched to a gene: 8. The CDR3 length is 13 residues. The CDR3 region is CASSLGQGKGAFF. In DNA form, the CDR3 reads TGTGCCAGCAGTCTTGGACAGGGGAAAGGAGCTTTCTTT.

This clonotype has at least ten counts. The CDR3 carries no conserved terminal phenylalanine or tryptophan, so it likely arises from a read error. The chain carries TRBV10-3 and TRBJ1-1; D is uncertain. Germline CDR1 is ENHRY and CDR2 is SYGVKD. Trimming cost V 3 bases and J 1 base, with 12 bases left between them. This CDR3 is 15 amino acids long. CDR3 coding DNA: TGTGCCATCAGTGAAATCGATGGGTCGAACACTGAAGCTTTCCTT. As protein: CAISEIDGSNTEAFL.

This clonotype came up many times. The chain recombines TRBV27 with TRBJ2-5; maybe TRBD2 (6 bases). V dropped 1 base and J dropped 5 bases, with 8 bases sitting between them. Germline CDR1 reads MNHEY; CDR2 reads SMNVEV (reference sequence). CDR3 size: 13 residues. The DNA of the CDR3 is TGTGCCAGCAGTTTATATGCGGGGGAGACCCAGTACTTC. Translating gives CASSLYAGETQYF.

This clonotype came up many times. The CDR3: CASTSSGEQYF. CDR3 bases: TGTGCCAGCACCAGCAGTGGGGAGCAGTACTTC. The chain couples TRBV6-6 to TRBJ2-7; D not resolved. The CDR3 is 11 amino acids. Germline assignment: CDR1 MNHNY and CDR2 SVGAGI (reference sequence). V gave up 7 bases and J gave up 7 bases, with 11 bases separating them.

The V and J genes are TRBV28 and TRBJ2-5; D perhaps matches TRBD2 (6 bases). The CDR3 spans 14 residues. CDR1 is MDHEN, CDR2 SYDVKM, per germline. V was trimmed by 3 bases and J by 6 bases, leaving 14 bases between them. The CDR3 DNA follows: TGTGCCAGCAGTTTCGATGCGGGGAGGAAGACCCAGTACTTC. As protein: CASSFDAGRKTQYF.

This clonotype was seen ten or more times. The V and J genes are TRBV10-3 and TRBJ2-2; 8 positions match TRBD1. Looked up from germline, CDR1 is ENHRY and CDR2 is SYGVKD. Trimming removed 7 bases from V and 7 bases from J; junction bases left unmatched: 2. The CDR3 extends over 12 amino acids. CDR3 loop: CAIKTGGGELFF. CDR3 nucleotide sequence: TGTGCCATCAAAACAGGGGGCGGGGAGCTGTTTTTT.

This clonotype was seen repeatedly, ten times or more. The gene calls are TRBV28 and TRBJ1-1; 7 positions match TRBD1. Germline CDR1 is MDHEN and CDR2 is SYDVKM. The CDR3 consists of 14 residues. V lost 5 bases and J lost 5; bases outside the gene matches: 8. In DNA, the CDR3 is TGTGCCAGCAGTCACAGGGGTAGAAGGACTGAAGCTTTCTTT. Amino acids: CASSHRGRRTEAFF.

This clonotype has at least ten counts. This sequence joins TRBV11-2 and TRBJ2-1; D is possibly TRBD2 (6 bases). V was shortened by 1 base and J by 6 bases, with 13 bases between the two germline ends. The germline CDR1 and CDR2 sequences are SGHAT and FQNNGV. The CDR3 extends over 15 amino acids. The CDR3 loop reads CASSLGGSGRNEQFF. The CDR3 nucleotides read TGTGCCAGCAGCTTAGGGGGTAGCGGTCGCAATGAGCAGTTCTTC.

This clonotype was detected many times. The CDR3 bases are TGTGCCGGGGGCGGATTTAACAATGAGCAGTTCTTC. It specifies CAGGGFNNEQFF. V is TRBV6-2 or TRBV6-3 and J is TRBJ2-1, with D possibly TRBD1 on 6 matching bases. V lost 11 bases and J lost 5, with 13 bases in between. The CDR3 covers 12 residues. Germline loops: CDR1 MNHEY, CDR2 SVGEGT.

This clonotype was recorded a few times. The CDR3 DNA reads TGTGCCAGCTCACCACCTGGAAGGCCCTTGAACACCATATATTTT. Amino acid sequence: CASSPPGRPLNTIYF. The J gene is TRBJ1-3, the V gene TRBV18, with D unclear. This CDR3 is 15 amino acids long. Germline lookup yields CDR1 KGHSH and CDR2 LQKENI. V was cut by 0 bases and J by 7 bases, with 13 bases left in between.

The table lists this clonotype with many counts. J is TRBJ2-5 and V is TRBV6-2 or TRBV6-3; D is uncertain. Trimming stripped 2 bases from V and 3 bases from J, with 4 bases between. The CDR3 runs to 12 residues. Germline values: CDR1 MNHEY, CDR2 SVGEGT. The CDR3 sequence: CASSYPEETQYF. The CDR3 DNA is TGTGCCAGCAGTTACCCGGAAGAGACCCAGTACTTC.